A single sample is the source of the 10 T cell receptor beta chains below, sequenced in a study of shared clonotypes between healthy human individuals. Terminally differentiated effector memory CD45RA+ cells were excluded by CCR7 positive selection of CD45RO-negative cells. Using immunoSEQ multiplex PCR, the repertoire was profiled, and TCRdb retains in-frame clones only, with some absent. The sample records some 2,100,000 clones, about 92% being singletons. The sample comprised naive CD8+ T cells from PBMCs. The receptors derive from a man younger than 30 in good health. Some clones in this sample may be carry-over from other donors' samples.

This chain connects TRBV27 to TRBJ1-1, with 9 positions matching TRBD1. CDR1 and CDR2 (germline): MNHEY, SMNVEV (reference sequence). The CDR3 is 15 residues long. V lost 3 bases to trimming and J lost 5 bases; unmatched junction nucleotides: 7. This chain's CDR3 is CASSFSGTGTTEAFF. The CDR3 DNA sequence: TGTGCCAGCAGTTTTTCCGGGACAGGGACGACTGAAGCTTTCTTT.

The V gene is TRBV5-4, the J gene TRBJ2-7; D not certain. The germline V gene encodes CDR1 SGHNT and CDR2 YYREEE (reference sequence). This CDR3 region has 15 residues. The V and J ends lost 4 bases and 0 bases respectively, with 14 bases between them. The CDR3 region is CASSPWTVSSYEQYF. The CDR3 DNA sequence: TGTGCCAGCAGCCCGTGGACGGTGAGCTCCTACGAGCAGTACTTC.

This sequence joins TRBV16 and TRBJ2-7; D perhaps matches TRBD1 (5 bases). The CDR3 has 13 residues. The V end lost 0 bases, the J end lost 7 bases, and 10 bases lay between the germline ends. Germline CDR1 is KGHSY and CDR2 is FQNENV. The CDR3 DNA sequence: TGTGCCAGCAGCCAATCGTATAGGGGAGAGCAGTACTTC. Protein: CASSQSYRGEQYF.

The CDR3 nucleotides are TGTGCCAGCAGTTCTTGGACTAGCGAGAACACCGGGGAGCTGTTTTTT. Translation: CASSSWTSENTGELFF. This chain connects TRBV27 to TRBJ2-2, with 9 bases aligning to TRBD2. The length of the CDR3 is 16 residues. Germline CDR1 is MNHEY and CDR2 is SMNVEV (reference sequence). Trimming at V came to 4 bases and at J to 1 base, leaving 4 bases not matched to a gene.

Regarding this clone: The same CDR3 also results from other DNA sequences found in this sample. This chain uses TRBV5-6 with TRBJ2-3; 8 positions agree with TRBD2. Per germline, CDR1 SGHDT and CDR2 YYEEEE. The CDR3 is 14 amino acids. The junction had 2 bases not matched to a gene; V was cut back by 4 bases and J by 1 base. The chain's CDR3 is CASSPTSGTDTQYF. In DNA form, the CDR3 reads TGTGCCAGCAGCCCGACTAGCGGCACAGATACGCAGTATTTT.

This chain joins TRBV4-1 and TRBJ1-2, with a possible D match to TRBD1 (5 bases). Trimming shortened V by 1 base and J by 5 bases, and 11 bases separated the two germline ends. Per germline, CDR1 MGHRA and CDR2 YSYEKL. This CDR3 has 14 amino acids. CDR3: CASSQVDSKYGYTF. The CDR3 region has the DNA TGCGCCAGCAGCCAAGTCGACAGTAAATATGGCTACACCTTC.

This chain links TRBV6-1 with TRBJ2-1; TRBD2 is a possible D gene (7 bases). Trimming left V 6 bases short and J 10 bases short, with 16 bases between. The CDR3 contains 13 residues. The germline CDR1 and CDR2 sequences are MNHNS and SASEGT. The DNA of the CDR3 is TGTGCCAGCAGAGAGACCGGGGGGACAGAGCAGTTCTTC. It is translated as CASRETGGTEQFF.

In its sample, this clone was seen once. V usage is TRBV4-1 and J usage is TRBJ2-1, with TRBD2 matching 11 bases. Germline V gene data show CDR1 as MGHRA and CDR2 as YSYEKL. The CDR3 loop spans 15 amino acids. After removal of 3 bases from V and 5 bases from J, the junction contained 3 bases not matched to a gene. The CDR3 DNA sequence: TGCGCCAGCAGCCAGTTGGGACTAGCGGACAATGAGCAGTTCTTC. It codes for CASSQLGLADNEQFF.

The table lists this clone with a count of one. The chain couples TRBV4-2 to TRBJ2-5, with TRBD2 identical over 9 bases. The CDR3 has 16 amino acids. After removal of 0 bases from V and 3 bases from J, the junction contained 5 bases not matched to a gene. Germline CDR1 reads LGHNA; CDR2 reads YNFKEQ. The CDR3 DNA reads as TGTGCCAGCAGCCAAGAAGTAGTAGCGGGAGAAGAGACCCAGTACTTC. It codes for CASSQEVVAGEETQYF.

This clone has a handful of counts. This sequence joins TRBV5-8 and TRBJ1-2; D unclear. V dropped 0 bases and J dropped 7 bases, with 13 bases sitting between them. From germline, CDR1 is SGHTS and CDR2 YDEGEE. The CDR3 contains 14 residues. The CDR3 protein is CASSLDGLKFGYTF. DNA for the CDR3: TGTGCCAGCAGCTTGGACGGACTGAAGTTTGGCTACACCTTC.